Listed here are 5 T cell receptor beta chains from one sample, sequenced in a study of cytomegalovirus exposure and HLA in healthy donors. Amplification used 60 Vbeta primers and 13 Jbeta primers. TCRdb's table, derived via immunoSEQ multiplex PCR, lists solely in-frame clones and lacks some. This sample carries about 140,000 clones, about 82% of them seen once, and the ten largest clones take around 3.7%. What was sequenced was PBMCs. These receptors all come from a male donor in good health and CMV-seronegative.

The chain uses TRBV5-1 and TRBJ2-3; the match to TRBD2 covers 8 bases. Germline assignment: CDR1 SGHRS and CDR2 YFSETQ. Trimming at V came to 4 bases and at J to 5 bases, leaving 12 bases not matched to a gene. The CDR3 runs 16 residues. DNA of the CDR3: TGCGCCAGCAGCCCCAACATCGGGGGGGAAGGAGATACGCAGTATTTT. It specifies CASSPNIGGEGDTQYF.

V is TRBV7-9 and J is TRBJ2-5; no clear D. Germline-derived CDR1 and CDR2 are SEHNR and FQNEAQ (reference sequence). V was trimmed by 4 bases and J by 5 bases, leaving 11 bases between them. The CDR3 runs 13 residues. The CDR3 bases are TGTGCCAGCAGCTACTTAGTGTTGGAGACCCAGTACTTC. Translated: CASSYLVLETQYF.

The gene calls are TRBV19 and TRBJ2-1; D is possibly TRBD1 (8 bases). Trimming removed 10 bases at V and 5 bases at J, with 21 bases between. The CDR3 sequence is 15 residues long. The V gene's germline CDR1 is LNHDA and CDR2 SQIVND (reference sequence). The CDR3 spells CATKGRGTGDNEQFF. The CDR3 DNA reads TGTGCCACTAAAGGGAGGGGGACAGGCGACAATGAGCAGTTCTTC.

The chain recombines TRBV5-1 with TRBJ2-1, with 8 positions matching TRBD2. The V segment lost 4 bases and the J segment 3 bases; nucleotides outside the gene matches: 6. The CDR3 runs 15 residues. Germline V CDR1 and CDR2: SGHRS, YFSETQ. The CDR3, as DNA: TGCGCCAGCAGCCCGGCGGGAGGAAACTACAATGAGCAGTTCTTC. It is translated as CASSPAGGNYNEQFF.

The chain is built from TRBV7-6 and TRBJ2-3; maybe TRBD2 (6 bases). Germline-derived CDR1 and CDR2 are SGHVS and FNYEAQ. Trimming stripped 6 bases from V and 6 bases from J, with 19 bases between. The CDR3 extends over 15 amino acids. CDR3 sequence: CASSTGGGARDTQYF. Written as DNA, the CDR3 is TGTGCCAGCAGTACCGGGGGTGGGGCTCGGGATACGCAGTATTTT.